The clone carrying this T cell receptor (beta chain) showed up just once. These data come from a study of blood T cell repertoires in COVID-19. About the study: Nucleic acid was either cDNA or gDNA, and it came from T cells, B-cell-depleted T cells, or PBMCs.

Profiling relied on immunoSEQ multiplex PCR, and the TCRdb table lists in-frame clones only, not all of them. The table records about 62,000 clones, 76% of them present only once. The sample consisted of peripheral blood. The receptor was isolated from a woman aged 45-65 years with active or convalescent COVID-19.

For the CDR3, the DNA is TGTGCCAGCAGATACAGGGGGGGGGATAACCAGTTCTTC. Protein: CASRYRGGDNQFF. The gene calls are TRBV7-8 and TRBJ2-1, with a weak D call TRBD1 (8 bases). The CDR3 contains 13 residues. Germline V CDR1 and CDR2: SGHVS, FQNEAQ. The V gene lost 6 bases and the J gene lost 13 bases, with 19 bases spanning the gap.